This T cell receptor beta chain was captured in a study of T-cell memory formation after mild COVID-19. MiXCR was run by TCRdb on the 5' RACE reads, yielding one entry per CDR3 protein. This sample has about 560,000 distinct CDR3 sequences; 20% to 25% occur once, and the top ten carry around 8.4%. The germline gives CDR1 KGHSH, CDR2 LQKENI. V lost 6 bases and J 6 bases, leaving 18 bases between the germline ends. The CDR3 loop spans 14 amino acids. Source material: PBMCs or a T cell subset sorted from them (not recorded which). The receptor was isolated from an adult woman who had mild COVID-19 (a few samples of this study predate the infection). Cell type and time point are not known. The rearrangement joins TRBV18 to TRBJ2-7; either TRBD1 or TRBD2 may supply D (5 bases each). CDR3 amino acids: CASSLGTAGSEQYF. CDR3 bases: TGTGCCAGCTCCCTCGGGACGGCAGGGAGCGAGCAGTACTTC.